One sample yielded the 2 T cell receptor beta chains listed below, sequenced in a study of blood T cell repertoires in COVID-19. Clones were read by immunoSEQ multiplex PCR, and TCRdb kept only the in-frame ones, dropping some. The data hold more than 200,000 clones, with roughly 90% observed a single time. The source material was PBMCs or T cells enriched from blood (not recorded which). The receptors shown here come from a woman aged 25-40 years with acute COVID-19.

This clone was counted a single time. The chain employs TRBV18 and TRBJ1-5; tentatively, D is TRBD1 (5 bases). V lost 3 bases and J lost 9, with 15 bases in between. The CDR3 is made up of 14 amino acids. Germline values: CDR1 KGHSH, CDR2 LQKENI. CDR3 bases: TGTGCCAGCTCACCGCTGGGGGGAGGGTGGCCCCAGCATTTT. As protein: CASSPLGGGWPQHF. Based on the CDR3 plus reference TRBV18 and TRBJ1-5, the full variable domain is NAGVMQNPRHLVRRRGQEARLRCSPMKGHSHVYWYRQLPEEGLKFMVYLQKENIIDESGMPKERFSAEFPKEGPSILRIQQVVRGDSAAYFCASSPLGGGWPQHFGDGTRLSIL.

V and J are TRBV11-2 and TRBJ2-1, with 8 bases lining up with TRBD2. This CDR3 comprises 16 residues. Germline V CDR1 and CDR2: SGHAT, FQNNGV. V was clipped by 5 bases and J by 4 bases; unmatched bases: 10. The CDR3 here is CASSARTGGTYNEQFF. For the CDR3, the DNA is TGTGCCAGCAGCGCCCGTACGGGGGGGACTTACAATGAGCAGTTCTTC.